Presented here are 26 T cell receptor beta chains from one specimen sequenced in a study of T-cell memory formation after mild COVID-19. MiXCR, applied by TCRdb to the 5' RACE reads, yields one record per CDR3 protein. The sample has 300,000 to 400,000 distinct CDR3 sequences; over 10% are singletons. Source material: PBMCs or a T cell subset sorted from them (not recorded which). These receptors all come from a man aged 18-30 years who had mild COVID-19 (a few samples of this study predate the infection). Cell type and time point are not known.

The V gene is TRBV13, the J gene TRBJ2-1, with D possibly TRBD1 on 6 matching bases. The CDR3 loop spans 17 amino acids. Germline V gene sequence: CDR1 PRHDT, CDR2 FYEKMQ (reference sequence). With 4 bases removed from V and 5 bases from J, the gap between germline ends came to 21 bases. CDR3 region: CASSSTGWASGDNEQFF. In DNA form, the CDR3 reads TGTGCCAGCAGCTCTACAGGGTGGGCGTCTGGGGACAATGAGCAGTTCTTC.

This clonotype was seen more than once but under ten times. The V call is TRBV3-1, the J call TRBJ2-5; 7 bases line up with TRBD2. The CDR3 is 15 residues long. The junction had 7 bases not matched to a gene; V was cut back by 1 base and J by 5 bases. Per germline, CDR1 LGHDT and CDR2 YNNKEL (reference sequence). CDR3 loop: CASSQAAGMGETQYF. In DNA form, the CDR3 reads TGTGCCAGCAGCCAAGCAGCGGGGATGGGGGAGACCCAGTACTTC.

This clonotype showed up just a few times. The V gene is TRBV7-2, the J gene TRBJ2-2; D is ambiguous. CDR3 size: 13 residues. Trimming took 5 bases from V and 9 from J, leaving 13 bases between them. CDR1 SGHTA and CDR2 FQGNSA come from the germline V gene. CDR3 nucleotide sequence: TGTGCCAGCAGCCAGAGGATGGATCGGGAGCTGTTTTTT. This gives the protein CASSQRMDRELFF. Full variable domain (missing parts from reference TRBV7-2 and TRBJ2-2): GAGVSQSPSNKVTEKGKDVELRCDPISGHTALYWYRQSLGQGLEFLIYFQGNSAPDKSGLPSDRFSAERTGGSVSTLTIQRTQQEDSAVYLCASSQRMDRELFFGEGSRLTVL.

This clonotype has a handful of counts. This chain's CDR3 is CASSYSSGSTDTQYF. CDR3 bases: TGTGCCAGCAGCTACTCAAGCGGTAGCACAGATACGCAGTATTTT. J is TRBJ2-3 and V is TRBV7-9; a possible D gene is TRBD2 (5 bases). This CDR3 spans 15 amino acids. V shed 4 bases and J shed 0 bases, with 11 bases lying between them. Germline V lookup: CDR1 SEHNR, CDR2 FQNEAQ (reference sequence).

The chain couples TRBV12-3 or TRBV12-4 to TRBJ2-3, with TRBD1 matching 8 bases. With V trimmed by 6 bases and J by 2 bases, 13 bases remained unmatched. This CDR3 has 17 residues. Written as DNA, the CDR3 is TGTGCCAGCAGCCCCGGGTTGGGACAGGCCTACACAGATACGCAGTATTTT. Amino acids: CASSPGLGQAYTDTQYF.

This sequence joins TRBV7-2 and TRBJ2-1; 11 bases match TRBD1. The CDR3 contains 15 residues. V trimming: 5 bases; J trimming: 5 bases; junction bases outside the gene matches: 5. The germline V gene has CDR1 SGHTA and CDR2 FQGNSA. The CDR3 DNA is TGTGCCAGCAGCGGCCGGGACAGGGGGGACAATGAGCAGTTCTTC. Protein: CASSGRDRGDNEQFF.

There are a few counts of this clonotype. V is TRBV29-1 and J is TRBJ1-1; D might be TRBD1 (5 bases). V dropped 5 bases and J dropped 0 bases, with 16 bases sitting between them. Germline-derived CDR1 and CDR2 are SQVTM and ANQGSEA. The CDR3 covers 15 residues. CDR3 DNA: TGCAGCGTTTTCCGGGACGGTAGCCTGAACACTGAAGCTTTCTTT. This translates into CSVFRDGSLNTEAFF.

This clonotype was detected ten times or more. The chain has TRBV5-1 and TRBJ2-7, with TRBD1 matching 11 bases. Germline trimming cut 4 bases from V and 2 bases from J; bases unmatched to any gene: 8. Germline V CDR1 and CDR2: SGHRS, YFSETQ. CDR3 length: 16 residues. The CDR3 spells CASSPLPGQGAYEQYF. The CDR3 DNA is TGCGCCAGCAGCCCCCTGCCGGGACAGGGGGCCTACGAGCAGTACTTC. The whole variable domain, remainder taken from reference TRBV5-1 and TRBJ2-7, is KAGVTQTPRYLIKTRGQQVTLSCSPISGHRSVSWYQQTPGQGLQFLFEYFSETQRNKGNFPGRFSGRQFSNSRSEMNVSTLELGDSALYLCASSPLPGQGAYEQYFGPGTRLTVT.

This clonotype was found many times. This chain uses TRBV7-2 with TRBJ2-2; tentatively, D is TRBD2 (6 bases). The V gene lost 5 bases and the J gene lost 3 bases, with 13 bases spanning the gap. The CDR3 spans 15 residues. Germline CDR1 and CDR2: SGHTA and FQGNSA. The DNA for the CDR3 is TGTGCCAGCAGCCAACGGGGGTTGGACACCGGGGAGCTGTTTTTT. It codes for CASSQRGLDTGELFF.

This chain joins TRBV20-1 and TRBJ2-7, with TRBD2 matching over 11 bases. V lost 3 bases, J lost 2 bases, and 6 bases stayed unmatched. The CDR3 loop spans 15 amino acids. Germline V lookup: CDR1 DFQATT, CDR2 SNEGSKA (reference sequence). This CDR3 reads CSASNPSGRTYEQYF. CDR3 in DNA: TGCAGTGCTAGTAATCCTAGCGGGAGGACCTACGAGCAGTACTTC.

Many counts were recorded for this clonotype. This sequence joins TRBV20-1 and TRBJ2-1; 7 nucleotides align to TRBD1. CDR3 size: 17 residues. The trim removed 0 bases at V and 7 bases at J, leaving 15 bases unmatched. Germline assignment: CDR1 DFQATT and CDR2 SNEGSKA (reference sequence). This CDR3 reads CSARDNPGRLQGNEQFF. The CDR3 DNA reads TGCAGTGCTAGAGATAATCCGGGGCGACTACAGGGGAATGAGCAGTTCTTC.

This clonotype has at least ten counts. This chain links TRBV6-4 with TRBJ2-3; 10 nucleotides align to TRBD2. V shed 3 bases, J shed 2 bases, and the junction held 2 bases outside the gene matches. There are 15 residues in the CDR3. CDR1 and CDR2 (germline): MRHNA, SNTAGT. The CDR3 bases are TGTGCCAGCAGTGAAAGCGGGGGGGCCACAGATACGCAGTATTTT. Protein product: CASSESGGATDTQYF.

This clonotype has at least ten counts. The V and J genes are TRBV4-3 and TRBJ2-7; D perhaps matches TRBD1 (5 bases). V was trimmed by 1 base and J by 4 bases, leaving 8 bases between them. Germline CDR1 is LGHNA and CDR2 is YSLEER. CDR3 length: 13 amino acids. The CDR3 loop reads CASSQAQGYEQYV. In DNA form, the CDR3 reads TGCGCCAGCAGCCAAGCCCAGGGTTACGAGCAGTACGTC.

This clonotype turned up a few times. The chain carries TRBV4-3 and TRBJ2-5; 7 nucleotides agree with TRBD2. V gave up 0 bases and J gave up 0 bases; unmatched junction bases: 4. CDR3 length: 16 amino acids. Germline CDR1 and CDR2: LGHNA and YSLEER. The CDR3 DNA follows: TGCGCCAGCAGCCAAGATTGGCGGGGGAACCAAGAGACCCAGTACTTC. Amino acids: CASSQDWRGNQETQYF.

This clonotype has just a few counts. The chain couples TRBV27 to TRBJ1-1; TRBD1 is a possible D gene (5 bases). Per the germline V gene, CDR1 is MNHEY and CDR2 is SMNVEV (reference sequence). This CDR3 is 15 amino acids long. Trimming left V 1 base short and J 4 bases short, with 13 bases between. CDR3 sequence: CASSLWVGGATEAFF. CDR3 nucleotide sequence: TGTGCCAGCAGTTTATGGGTTGGAGGGGCCACTGAAGCTTTCTTT.

The chain couples TRBV6-5 to TRBJ2-7; TRBD2 agrees at 7 bases. The V gene's germline CDR1 is MNHEY and CDR2 SVGAGI. The CDR3 runs to 15 residues. V shed 2 bases and J 3 bases; nucleotides not matched to a gene: 7. The CDR3 protein is CASSYGQAGRYEQYF. CDR3 coding DNA: TGTGCCAGCAGTTACGGACAAGCGGGGCGCTACGAGCAGTACTTC.

The sample holds a few counts of this clonotype. The chain is built from TRBV7-9 and TRBJ2-7; 9 bases are shared with TRBD1. The CDR3 is 13 residues long. The V gene's germline CDR1 is SEHNR and CDR2 FQNEAQ (reference sequence). V lost 5 bases and J lost 5; bases outside the gene matches: 4. CDR3 sequence reads: CASSPTGGNEQYF. CDR3 DNA: TGTGCCAGCAGCCCGACAGGGGGGAACGAGCAGTACTTC.

There are a few counts of this clonotype. V usage is TRBV24-1 and J usage is TRBJ1-2; D gene ambiguous. The CDR3 consists of 15 residues. From germline, CDR1 is KGHDR and CDR2 SFDVKD. V lost 0 bases to trimming and J lost 4 bases, with 11 bases between them. The CDR3, as DNA: TGTGCCACCAGTGATTTGAAGGCGGGCTTCTATGGCTACACCTTC. The encoded protein is CATSDLKAGFYGYTF.

This clonotype was recorded many times. The chain carries TRBV6-4 and TRBJ2-2; no clear D gene. V was cut by 0 bases and J by 5 bases, with 4 bases left in between. From germline, CDR1 is MRHNA and CDR2 SNTAGT. This CDR3 has 13 residues. The CDR3 nucleotides read TGTGCCAGCAGTGACTCGACTACCGGGGAGCTGTTTTTT. Its protein is CASSDSTTGELFF.

The chain uses TRBV6-4 and TRBJ2-3; 8 bases are shared with TRBD1. With 1 base clipped from V and 4 bases from J, the junction kept 4 bases outside the gene matches. CDR1 MRHNA and CDR2 SNTAGT come from the germline V gene. The CDR3 has 15 residues. CDR3 coding DNA: TGTGCCAGCAGTGACTACCGGACAGGGTCAGATACGCAGTATTTT. Encoded protein: CASSDYRTGSDTQYF.

J is TRBJ1-1 and V is TRBV5-5, with D possibly TRBD1 on 5 matching bases. V was shortened by 4 bases and J by 0 bases, with 16 bases between the two germline ends. Germline V gene sequence: CDR1 SGHKS, CDR2 YYEKEE (reference sequence). CDR3 length equals 16 residues. The CDR3 is CASSLRQTAMNTEAFF. As DNA, the CDR3 is TGTGCCAGCAGCCTTAGGCAGACAGCGATGAACACTGAAGCTTTCTTT. The variable domain in full, completed from reference TRBV5-5 and TRBJ1-1, reads DAGVTQSPTHLIKTRGQQVTLRCSPISGHKSVSWYQQVLGQGPQFIFQYYEKEERGRGNFPDRFSARQFPNYSSELNVNALLLGDSALYLCASSLRQTAMNTEAFFGQGTRLTVV.

This clonotype was detected many times. V is TRBV12-3 or TRBV12-4 and J is TRBJ1-2; 11 bases line up with TRBD1. With 5 bases clipped from V and 7 bases from J, the junction kept 3 bases outside the gene matches. CDR3 length equals 13 residues. The CDR3 DNA reads as TGTGCCAGCAGTAATGGACAGGGGGCTGGCTACACCTTC. Amino acid sequence: CASSNGQGAGYTF.

A few counts support this clonotype. The chain uses TRBV5-1 and TRBJ2-3; D is perhaps TRBD2 (6 bases). Germline V gives CDR1 SGHRS, CDR2 YFSETQ. CDR3 size: 16 residues. V was cut by 6 bases and J by 6 bases, with 23 bases left in between. In DNA, the CDR3 is TGCGCCAGCACCTGGAGGGGCATCGGGGTGGATGATACGCAGTATTTT. Translated: CASTWRGIGVDDTQYF.

The chain recombines TRBV7-2 with TRBJ2-3; 15 nucleotides agree with TRBD2. Germline CDR1 is SGHTA and CDR2 is FQGNSA. CDR3 length: 17 amino acids. V lost 4 bases to trimming and J lost 2 bases; unmatched junction nucleotides: 4. The chain's CDR3 is CASSSGLAGGYTDTQYF. The CDR3 DNA reads TGTGCCAGCAGCTCGGGACTAGCGGGGGGCTACACAGATACGCAGTATTTT. Together with reference TRBV7-2 and TRBJ2-3, the CDR3 gives the full variable domain: GAGVSQSPSNKVTEKGKDVELRCDPISGHTALYWYRQSLGQGLEFLIYFQGNSAPDKSGLPSDRFSAERTGGSVSTLTIQRTQQEDSAVYLCASSSGLAGGYTDTQYFGPGTRLTVL.

The rearrangement uses TRBV20-1 and TRBJ2-2; weak D call: TRBD2 (7 bases). With 5 bases removed from V and 8 bases from J, the gap between germline ends came to 18 bases. This CDR3 has 14 residues. In germline, CDR1 is DFQATT, CDR2 SNEGSKA (reference sequence). The CDR3 spells CSARRTGGDGELFF. CDR3 in DNA: TGCAGTGCTCGTAGGACGGGGGGCGATGGGGAGCTGTTTTTT.

The sample holds a few counts of this clonotype. The V call is TRBV11-1, the J call TRBJ1-2, with 7 bases that match TRBD1. The CDR3 is 15 residues long. Trimming cost V 5 bases and J 4 bases; bases outside gene matches: 10. Per the germline V gene, CDR1 is SGHAT and CDR2 is FQDESV (reference sequence). The CDR3 region has the DNA TGTGCCAGCAGCGTACCCGGGACAGAACTCTATGGCTACACCTTC. Its translation is CASSVPGTELYGYTF.